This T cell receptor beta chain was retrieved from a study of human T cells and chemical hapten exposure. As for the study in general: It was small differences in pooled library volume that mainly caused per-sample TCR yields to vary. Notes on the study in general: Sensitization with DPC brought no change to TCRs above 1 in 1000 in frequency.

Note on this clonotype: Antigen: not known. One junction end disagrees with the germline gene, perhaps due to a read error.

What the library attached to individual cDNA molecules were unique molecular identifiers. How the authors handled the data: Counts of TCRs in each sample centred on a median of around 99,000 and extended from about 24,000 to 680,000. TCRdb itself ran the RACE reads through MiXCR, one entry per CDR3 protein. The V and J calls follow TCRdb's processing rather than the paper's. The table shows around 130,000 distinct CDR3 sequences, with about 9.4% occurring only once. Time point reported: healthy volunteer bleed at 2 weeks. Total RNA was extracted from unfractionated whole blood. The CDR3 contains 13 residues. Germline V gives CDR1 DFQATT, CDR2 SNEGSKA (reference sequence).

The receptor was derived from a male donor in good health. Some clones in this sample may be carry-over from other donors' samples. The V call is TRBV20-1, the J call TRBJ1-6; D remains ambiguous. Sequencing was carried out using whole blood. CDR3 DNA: TGCAGTGCTAGACAGGACCGTAATTCACCCCTCTACTTT. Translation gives CSARQDRNSPLYF.